Sequencing of this T cell receptor beta chain was carried out in a study of regulatory T cells in long-lasting Graves disease. Note on this clonotype: Its specificity is unknown.

Time point meaning: persistent/refractory GD, antithyroid drugs over 5 years with positive TRAb. Extracted PBMC RNA gave rise to the TCR library. Roughly 9 milliliters of peripheral blood were drawn into EDTA tubes. V lost 8 bases and J 4 bases, leaving 12 bases between the germline ends. CDR3 length: 12 residues. Germline CDR1 SNHLY, CDR2 FYNNEI. Study conclusions and caveats: Analysis covered peripheral blood alone, not thyroid tissue. TRBV28, TRBJ1-2 and TRBJ2-5 were segments that persistent disease favored.

The TCR beta library used iRepertoire HTBI primers with Arm-PCR amplification of CDR3. TCRdb reprocessed the multiplex PCR reads via MiXCR and lists one record per CDR3 protein. The sample records 700,000 or so distinct CDR3 sequences, about 32% being singletons. The TCR comes from a female donor with Graves disease. The chain combines TRBV2 with TRBJ2-7; D is unresolved. The source was peripheral blood mononuclear cells (PBMCs), collected when the disease was refractory, from a patient treated with antithyroid drugs. The CDR3 bases are TGTGCCAGCGGCCCTCAGAGGTACGAGCAGTACTTC. Protein: CASGPQRYEQYF.